This TCR beta chain was captured by sequencing in a study of blood T cell repertoires in COVID-19. V lost 3 bases and J 4 bases, leaving 15 bases between the germline ends. The CDR3 covers 14 residues. From germline, CDR1 is GTSNPN and CDR2 SVGIG (reference sequence). Measured with immunoSEQ multiplex PCR; TCRdb has only the in-frame clones, and not every one. Altogether some 73,000 clones are present, roughly 86% being singletons, with the ten largest covering roughly 13%. This clone was detected only once. The sequence was obtained from a woman between 55 and 75 years old with acute or convalescent COVID-19. This chain links TRBV30 with TRBJ1-2, with D perhaps TRBD1 (6 bases). Sample: peripheral blood. The CDR3 spells CAWRGAAAGYGYTF. CDR3 in DNA: TGTGCCTGGAGGGGGGCGGCGGCGGGCTATGGCTACACCTTC.